The clone carrying this T cell receptor (beta chain) appeared a few times. Clinical symptoms, serum thyroxine, TRAb, thyroid ultrasound and orbital computed tomography informed diagnoses. This specimen belongs to a study of T cells in Graves' hyperthyroidism and ophthalmopathy. It was RNA transcripts that yielded the amplified TCR beta CDR3 regions. Initially, a first-round RT-PCR of the TCR CDR3 employed the HTBI primer set. Using its own MiXCR run on the multiplex PCR reads, TCRdb lists one record per CDR3 protein. The sample lists about 290,000 distinct CDR3 sequences; approximately 15% were seen once. The CDR3 has 14 residues. The ends were cut back, 0 bases at V and 4 bases at J, with 13 bases in the middle. Germline V gene sequence: CDR1 DFQATT, CDR2 SNEGSKA (reference sequence).

The sequence was obtained from a woman aged 55-70 years with Graves' ophthalmopathy. The rearrangement links TRBV20-1 to TRBJ2-7; a weak D match, TRBD2 (5 bases). The sequenced material came from blood. The CDR3 loop is CSARDPWGAYEQYF. The CDR3 region has the DNA TGCAGTGCTAGAGACCCATGGGGAGCTTACGAGCAGTACTTC.